This is a list of T cell receptor beta chains from one sample in a study of siplizumab effects on memory and regulatory T cells. Generated by immunoSEQ multiplex PCR, the TCRdb table keeps only in-frame clones and is missing some. The sample yields some 99,000 clones, 92% seen once. The specimen was Tregs sorted from blood. The receptors derive from a human donor in good health. Both conserved end residues are part of each CDR3. Fields, in order: J gene, D gene, V gene, clone size, CDR3 DNA, CDR3 protein. D genes are given only for firm matches. Clone size is given for some rows only: seen once, a few or many times, or a class if the clone is expanded.

TRBJ2-3 | TRBD2 | TRBV4-1 | . | TGCGCCAGCAGCCAGGGGGGCGGACTAGCGGGAGGGCCGTTAGCAGATACGCAGTATTTT | CASSQGGGLAGGPLADTQYF
TRBJ2-2 | . | TRBV6-6 | . | TGTGCCAGCAGTTTACCGGAACGGGGCAGGGGGGTTTTT | CASSLPERGRGVF
TRBJ2-2 | . | TRBV18 | . | TGTGCCAGCTCCGCAGATACAGGCACCGGGGAGCTGTTTTTT | CASSADTGTGELFF
TRBJ1-2 | . | TRBV5-1 | . | TGCGCCAGCAGCGCGGTGGGTTGGGGCTACACCTTC | CASSAVGWGYTF
TRBJ1-1 | . | TRBV19 | . | TGTGCCAGTAGTATTGGGCAGAACACTGAAGCTTTCTTT | CASSIGQNTEAFF
TRBJ2-2 | . | TRBV7-3 | . | TGTGCCAGCAGCTTAAGCGGGGCATCCGGGGAGCTGTTTTTT | CASSLSGASGELFF
TRBJ2-2 | TRBD2 | TRBV7-2 | . | TGTGCCAGCAGCCCCCGGGGGGGTATGTCCGGGGAGCTGTTTTTT | CASSPRGGMSGELFF
TRBJ2-1 | . | TRBV11-3 | . | TGTGCCAGCAGCCTTGACAGCTCCTACAATGAGCAGTTCTTC | CASSLDSSYNEQFF
TRBJ1-4 | . | TRBV27 | few | TGTGCCAGCAGTTTCGGGTCGACTAATGAAAAACTGTTTTTT | CASSFGSTNEKLFF
TRBJ2-1 | TRBD2 | TRBV5-5 | . | TGTGCCAGCAGCCCTCCGGGACTAGCGGGGGGAGACAATGAGCAGTTCTTC | CASSPPGLAGGDNEQFF
TRBJ1-2 | TRBD1 | TRBV19 | . | TGTGCCACTACAGGGGGCTCCTATGGCTACACCTTC | CATTGGSYGYTF
TRBJ1-5 | . | TRBV5-1 | once | TGCGCCAGCAGCTTGGCAGGGGCCGAGCAGCCCCAGCATTTT | CASSLAGAEQPQHF
TRBJ2-3 | TRBD1 | TRBV9 | . | TGTGCCAGCAGCGCGTCTGGACAGGGGTACACAGATACGCAGTATTTT | CASSASGQGYTDTQYF
TRBJ1-5 | TRBD1 | TRBV19 | . | TGTGCCAGTAGTATAGCGGGTGGACAGGGACATCAGCCCCAGCATTTT | CASSIAGGQGHQPQHF
TRBJ2-1 | . | TRBV5-1 | . | TGCGCCAGCAGCTTCGGGGCAGGGGAGCCACTTAATGAGCAGTTCTTC | CASSFGAGEPLNEQFF
TRBJ1-2 | . | TRBV5-6 | once | TGTGCCAGCAGCCTGACAACTAACTATGGCTACACCTTC | CASSLTTNYGYTF
TRBJ1-4 | . | TRBV27 | . | TGTGCCAGCAGAACCCTGGGCGGAAAACTGTTTTTT | CASRTLGGKLFF
TRBJ1-1 | . | TRBV2 | . | TGTGCCAGCAGTGAAGCGCTCGGCAAGGGCACTGAAGCTTTCTTT | CASSEALGKGTEAFF
TRBJ1-2 | . | TRBV27 | . | TGTGCCAGCAGTTTATCGCCTCTCAACTATGGCTACACCTTC | CASSLSPLNYGYTF
TRBJ1-1 | . | TRBV11-2 | . | TGTGCCAGCAGCGCGGACCTTAACGATAGGGAAGCTTTCTTT | CASSADLNDREAFF
TRBJ1-3 | TRBD1 | TRBV19 | . | TGTGCCAGTAAAAGTGGCGGGACAGTCGGAAACACCATATATTTT | CASKSGGTVGNTIYF
TRBJ2-1 | TRBD2 | TRBV10-3 | . | TGTGCCATCGGCCTAGCGGGGGGGCCACGGGAGCAGTTCTTC | CAIGLAGGPREQFF
TRBJ2-3 | . | TRBV5-1 | . | TGCGCCAGCAGCTTGCAGGGCGGTAGCACAGATACGCAGTATTTT | CASSLQGGSTDTQYF
TRBJ2-2 | TRBD1 | TRBV7-9 | . | TGTGCCAGCAGCTCAGCCTTACAGGGGCGCGGGGAGCTGTTTTTT | CASSSALQGRGELFF
TRBJ1-1 | . | TRBV7-6 | . | TGTGCCAGCAGCTTATACAGTAACAACTTAATGAACACTGAAGCTTTCTTT | CASSLYSNNLMNTEAFF
TRBJ2-1 | . | TRBV7-9 | . | TGTGCCAGCAGCCCGCCCCCATTCTACAATGAGCAGTTCTTC | CASSPPPFYNEQFF
TRBJ2-1 | TRBD2 | TRBV5-4 | . | TGTGCCAGCAGCCCCAGGCTAGCGGGAGGGCCGACCTACAATGAGCAGTTCTTC | CASSPRLAGGPTYNEQFF
TRBJ2-3 | . | TRBV7-2 | few | TGTGCCAGCAGCTTAGGAGGAAAAGATACGCAGTATTTT | CASSLGGKDTQYF
TRBJ2-3 | TRBD2 | TRBV27 | . | TGTGCCAGCAGTGAGGGACTAGCGGCCACAGATACGCAGTATTTT | CASSEGLAATDTQYF
TRBJ1-1 | TRBD1 | TRBV6-6 | . | TGTGCCAGCAGTCTATCGCAGGGGGCGAAAACTGAAGCTTTCTTT | CASSLSQGAKTEAFF
TRBJ1-2 | . | TRBV27 | . | TGTGCCAGCAGTTCATTACAGGGCGTGAGGGGCTACACCTTC | CASSSLQGVRGYTF
TRBJ2-7 | TRBD2 | TRBV7-9 | . | TGTGCCAGCAGCCTACGGACTAGCGGGGACTACGAGCAGTACTTC | CASSLRTSGDYEQYF